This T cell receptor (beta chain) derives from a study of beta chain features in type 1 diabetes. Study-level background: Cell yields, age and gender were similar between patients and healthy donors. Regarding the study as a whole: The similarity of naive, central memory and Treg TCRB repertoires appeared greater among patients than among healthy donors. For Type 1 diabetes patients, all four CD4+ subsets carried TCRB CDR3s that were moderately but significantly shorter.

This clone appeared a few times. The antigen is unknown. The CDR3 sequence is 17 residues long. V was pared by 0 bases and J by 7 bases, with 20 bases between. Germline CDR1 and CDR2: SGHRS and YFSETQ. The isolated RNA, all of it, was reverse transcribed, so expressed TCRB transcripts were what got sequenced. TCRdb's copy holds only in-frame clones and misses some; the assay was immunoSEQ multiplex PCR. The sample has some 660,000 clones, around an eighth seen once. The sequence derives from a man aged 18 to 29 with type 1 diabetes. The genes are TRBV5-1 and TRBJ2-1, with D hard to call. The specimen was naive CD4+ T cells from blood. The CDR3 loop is CASSLVQVSRTFNEQFF. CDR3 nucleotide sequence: TGCGCCAGCAGCTTGGTGCAAGTTTCCAGGACCTTTAATGAGCAGTTCTTC. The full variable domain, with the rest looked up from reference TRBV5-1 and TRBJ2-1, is KAGVTQTPRYLIKTRGQQVTLSCSPISGHRSVSWYQQTPGQGLQFLFEYFSETQRNKGNFPGRFSGRQFSNSRSEMNVSTLELGDSALYLCASSLVQVSRTFNEQFFGPGTRLTVL.